This is a list of T cell receptor beta chains from one sample in a study of response to subunit inactivated influenza vaccine. TCRdb redid the calling of the RT-PCR reads with MiXCR, one entry per CDR3 protein. This table has about 190,000 distinct CDR3 sequences, around an eighth appearing once. The sequenced sample was CD8+ T cells sorted from PBMCs, obtained around 5 days after vaccination. Source of these receptors: a man in his forties or fifties who received an inactivated influenza vaccine. CDR3s include the opening cysteine and the closing phenylalanine or tryptophan. D genes are given only for firm matches. Rows may omit the clone size; those that give it use once, few, many or a size class.

len,v_gene,d_gene,abundance,j_gene,CDR3nt,CDR3aa
19,TRBV5-1,TRBD2,NA,TRBJ2-1,TGCGCCAGCAGCCGAAACCCGGGACTAGCGGGGGGGGCTGTCAATGAGCAGTTCTTC,CASSRNPGLAGGAVNEQFF
15,TRBV3-1,TRBD2,NA,TRBJ2-1,TGTGCCAGCAGCCAGGTGCTAGCGGGAGTTGGTGAGCAGTTCTTC,CASSQVLAGVGEQFF
15,TRBV19,TRBD2,NA,TRBJ2-3,TGTGCCAGTAGTGTCGGGGGGGCCTATGGAGATACGCAGTATTTT,CASSVGGAYGDTQYF
15,TRBV12-3/TRBV12-4,TRBD2,NA,TRBJ2-1,TGTGCCAGCAGACCAACTAGCGGGGCTTACAATGAGCAGTTCTTC,CASRPTSGAYNEQFF
14,TRBV24-1,NA,NA,TRBJ2-2,TGTGCCACCGCAAGGACACTGAACACCGGGGAGCTGTTTTTT,CATARTLNTGELFF
13,TRBV5-5,NA,few,TRBJ1-2,TGTGCCAGCAGGTCTGCCGATACCTATGGCTACACCTTC,CASRSADTYGYTF
15,TRBV27,TRBD1,NA,TRBJ2-7,TGTGCCAGCAGTCGTCCGGGACAGGGGTACTACGAGCAGTACTTC,CASSRPGQGYYEQYF
15,TRBV6-2/TRBV6-3,NA,NA,TRBJ1-5,TGTGCCAGCACCCTTACTGGGCAGAGAAATCAGCCCCAGCATTTT,CASTLTGQRNQPQHF
14,TRBV5-6,NA,once,TRBJ1-5,TGTGCCAGCAGCTTGTGGGGGGCTGGGCAGCCCCAGCATTTT,CASSLWGAGQPQHF
16,TRBV15,TRBD2,few,TRBJ2-1,TGTGCCACCAGCAGAGTGGGACTAGCGGTGGACGAGGAGCAGTTCTTC,CATSRVGLAVDEEQFF
15,TRBV20-1,TRBD1,many,TRBJ2-7,TGCAGTGCTAGAGACCCGGGACAGGGGGACCACGAGCAGTACTTC,CSARDPGQGDHEQYF
12,TRBV12-3/TRBV12-4,NA,few,TRBJ1-1,TGTGCCAGCAGTTACGCATACACTGAAGCTTTCTTT,CASSYAYTEAFF
16,TRBV10-3,NA,NA,TRBJ2-3,TGTGCCATCAGTGAGGAGGCAGGGATTTTCACAGATACGCAGTATTTT,CAISEEAGIFTDTQYF
14,TRBV28,NA,NA,TRBJ2-5,TGTGCCAGCAGTTTCCTTCGACAACAAGAGACCCAGTACTTC,CASSFLRQQETQYF